The 5 T cell receptor beta chains reported below all come from one sample, sequenced in a study of blood T cell repertoires in COVID-19. TCRdb's copy holds only in-frame clones and misses some; the assay was immunoSEQ multiplex PCR. The repertoire consists of 300,000 to 350,000 clones, with around 91% occurring once and the leading ten covering approximately 4%. Sequencing was done on a sample of PBMCs or T cells enriched from blood (not recorded which). The receptors here all came from a woman between 18 and 29 years old with acute COVID-19.

The chain carries TRBV6-1 and TRBJ2-7; D is undetermined. The CDR3 contains 16 residues. V was cut by 0 bases and J by 7 bases, with 19 bases left in between. The germline gives CDR1 MNHNS, CDR2 SASEGT. This CDR3 reads CASSEARSTSAMEQYF. Written as DNA, the CDR3 is TGTGCCAGCAGTGAAGCCCGTTCAACGTCAGCGATGGAGCAGTACTTC.

The V call is TRBV6-5, the J call TRBJ2-5, with TRBD2 as a possible D gene (7 bases). The V end was cut by 8 bases, the J end by 1 base, with 17 bases between. Germline V gene data show CDR1 as MNHEY and CDR2 as SVGAGI. This CDR3 region has 15 residues. CDR3 residues: CASLAWGGGQETQYF. CDR3 in DNA: TGTGCCAGCCTGGCCTGGGGAGGGGGCCAAGAGACCCAGTACTTC.

The CDR3 sequence is CASRWVTGSEKLFF. CDR3 nucleotides: TGTGCCAGCAGATGGGTTACAGGGAGTGAAAAACTGTTTTTT. The chain is built from TRBV2 and TRBJ1-4, with D tentatively TRBD1 (6 bases). This CDR3 is 14 amino acids long. CDR1 and CDR2 from the germline V gene are SNHLY and FYNNEI. V lost 6 bases and J lost 7, with 15 bases in between. Filled out from reference TRBV2 and TRBJ1-4, the complete variable domain reads EPEVTQTPSHQVTQMGQEVILRCVPISNHLYFYWYRQILGQKVEFLVSFYNNEISEKSEIFDDQFSVERPDGSNFTLKIRSTKLEDSAMYFCASRWVTGSEKLFFGSGTQLSVL.

The sample holds one count of this clone. The CDR3 bases are TGCGCCAGCAGCTTATCCGGGGTCGCGGATTCACCCCTCCACTTT. It yields the protein CASSLSGVADSPLHF. The V and J genes are TRBV5-1 and TRBJ1-6; D unresolved. The CDR3 runs to 15 residues. Trimming left V 2 bases short and J 8 bases short, with 14 bases between. The V gene's germline CDR1 is SGHRS and CDR2 YFSETQ.

The chain has TRBV6-5 and TRBJ1-5, with 7 bases that match TRBD1. V lost 5 bases, J lost 2 bases, and 3 bases stayed unmatched. The CDR3 consists of 14 residues. CDR1 is MNHEY, CDR2 SVGAGI, per germline. CDR3 sequence (DNA): TGTGCCAGCAGTCGACAGGGAGGCAATCAGCCCCAGCATTTT. Protein product: CASSRQGGNQPQHF.